Here is one T cell receptor beta chain with its context. The antigen is not known. CDR1 and CDR2 from the germline V gene are SGHDN and FVKESK. The CDR3 is made up of 12 amino acids. V lost 2 bases to trimming and J lost 2 bases, with 4 bases between them. This sample was included in a study of Ad26.COV2.S vaccination and SARS-CoV-2 variants. Study summary: Ad26.COV2.S, an intramuscular injection, was given once or twice 56 days apart. Study results and caveats: Spike-specific CD8+ and CD4+ T cell responses reportedly showed substantial breadth after vaccination.

Regarding treatment: approximately 18 received Ad26.COV2.S at low or high dose, single or two shots; a few received placebo; per-sample allocation not given. Material that was analyzed had been drawn on day 63 after the first vaccine or placebo injection. TCRdb's table, derived via immunoSEQ multiplex PCR, lists solely in-frame clones and lacks some. The sample lists 440,000 or so clones; roughly 87% were seen once. The TCR originated in a person between 18 and 65 years old who received the Ad26.COV2.S COVID-19 vaccine or a placebo. The chain employs TRBV14 and TRBJ2-7, with no clear D. Sequencing used peripheral blood, obtained in a trial of Ad26.COV2.S vaccine versus placebo. The CDR3 here is CASSQRAYEQYF. CDR3 nucleotide sequence: TGTGCCAGCAGCCAACGGGCCTACGAGCAGTACTTC.